This T cell receptor (beta chain) was profiled in a study of glioma-infiltrating T cells after dendritic cell vaccination. Time point here: after dendritic cell vaccination, including at tumor progression/relapse. The CDR3 length is 14 residues. V was clipped by 4 bases and J by 4 bases, with 11 bases between them. Germline V CDR1 and CDR2: MGHDK, SYGVNS. Up to about 2 ug genomic DNA was used for TCRB CDR3 amplification. Assay used: immunoSEQ multiplex PCR; TCRdb lists only in-frame clones, some missing. The data show approximately 99,000 clones, with about 85% seen just once and about 5% held by the top ten.

The sequencing used blood, collected after dendritic cell vaccination. The chain couples TRBV25-1 to TRBJ1-5; D is possibly TRBD1 (5 bases). The clonotype originates from a human donor with glioblastoma. CDR3: CASSAGKGNQPQHF. In nucleotides, the CDR3 is TGTGCCAGCAGTGCAGGGAAGGGAAATCAGCCCCAGCATTTT.